These T cell receptor beta chains were read from a single sample in a study of T cell changes during pregnancy in multiple sclerosis. Sequencing used immunoSEQ multiplex PCR; TCRdb keeps in-frame clones, though not all of them. This sample has about 38,000 clones; about nine tenths occur once, and the top ten carry 9.5% to 13%. The sequences come from CD8+ T cells from peripheral blood mononuclear cells, collected after pregnancy. These receptors originate from a female donor with multiple sclerosis, enrolled in a pregnancy study. Both conserved end residues are part of each CDR3. Each record gives: clone size, V gene, J gene, D gene, CDR3 protein, CDR3 DNA. A D gene is named only where the DNA matches it firmly. The size of a clone is reported for some rows only, either as once, few or many, or as a class for expanded clones.

clone_size: .; v_call: TRBV4-1; j_call: TRBJ2-2; d_call: .; cdr3_aa: CASSPILRTVNTGELFF; cdr3_nt: TGCGCCAGCAGCCCTATCTTAAGGACAGTTAACACCGGGGAGCTGTTTTTT
clone_size: .; v_call: TRBV7-2; j_call: TRBJ1-2; d_call: TRBD1; cdr3_aa: CASRTGGPYYGYTF; cdr3_nt: TGTGCCAGCCGAACAGGGGGTCCCTACTATGGCTACACCTTC
clone_size: .; v_call: TRBV19; j_call: TRBJ2-4; d_call: .; cdr3_aa: CASSRAFDQYF; cdr3_nt: TGTGCCAGTAGTAGGGCCTTTGATCAGTACTTC
clone_size: .; v_call: TRBV7-2; j_call: TRBJ2-1; d_call: TRBD2; cdr3_aa: CASSLAGGLAGVREQFF; cdr3_nt: TGTGCCAGCAGCTTAGCGGGAGGACTAGCGGGAGTTCGAGAGCAGTTCTTC
clone_size: .; v_call: TRBV7-3; j_call: TRBJ1-5; d_call: .; cdr3_aa: CASRLKVGGPPPNQPQHF; cdr3_nt: TGTGCCAGCAGACTTAAGGTTGGAGGGCCCCCTCCGAATCAGCCCCAGCATTTT
clone_size: .; v_call: TRBV5-8; j_call: TRBJ1-1; d_call: TRBD1; cdr3_aa: CASSERDRGGTEAFF; cdr3_nt: TGTGCCAGCAGCGAGAGGGACAGGGGGGGCACTGAAGCTTTCTTT
clone_size: few; v_call: TRBV5-1; j_call: TRBJ1-1; d_call: TRBD1; cdr3_aa: CASSWDSNTEAFF; cdr3_nt: TGCGCCAGCAGCTGGGACAGTAACACTGAAGCTTTCTTT
clone_size: .; v_call: TRBV23-1; j_call: TRBJ2-3; d_call: .; cdr3_aa: CASSHLGETCTDTQYF; cdr3_nt: TGCGCCAGCAGTCACCTAGGCGAAACCTGCACAGATACGCAGTATTTT
clone_size: .; v_call: TRBV7-3; j_call: TRBJ2-3; d_call: TRBD2; cdr3_aa: CASSSGTSGSRDTQYF; cdr3_nt: TGTGCCAGCAGCTCCGGGACTAGCGGGAGTAGGGATACGCAGTATTTT
clone_size: .; v_call: TRBV4-1; j_call: TRBJ1-2; d_call: .; cdr3_aa: CASSQARDYGYTF; cdr3_nt: TGCGCCAGCAGCCAAGCGCGGGACTATGGCTACACCTTC
clone_size: .; v_call: TRBV5-6; j_call: TRBJ1-1; d_call: .; cdr3_aa: CASSLGRVTEAFF; cdr3_nt: TGTGCCAGCAGCTTGGGCAGGGTTACTGAAGCTTTCTTT
clone_size: .; v_call: TRBV7-9; j_call: TRBJ1-1; d_call: .; cdr3_aa: CASSYPRNTEAFF; cdr3_nt: TGTGCCAGCAGTTACCCCAGGAACACTGAAGCTTTCTTT
clone_size: .; v_call: TRBV27; j_call: TRBJ1-5; d_call: .; cdr3_aa: CASSRDGGVPQHF; cdr3_nt: TGTGCCAGCAGCCGGGACGGGGGGGTACCCCAGCATTTT
clone_size: once; v_call: TRBV27; j_call: TRBJ2-3; d_call: .; cdr3_aa: CASSSRGGTDTQYF; cdr3_nt: TGTGCCAGCAGTTCAAGGGGGGGGACAGATACGCAGTATTTT
clone_size: .; v_call: TRBV15; j_call: TRBJ2-3; d_call: .; cdr3_aa: CATSRDVGVTDTQYF; cdr3_nt: TGTGCCACCAGCAGAGACGTCGGAGTCACAGATACGCAGTATTTT
clone_size: once; v_call: TRBV30; j_call: TRBJ2-7; d_call: .; cdr3_aa: CAWSVGQSYEQYF; cdr3_nt: TGTGCCTGGAGTGTCGGACAGTCCTACGAGCAGTACTTC
clone_size: .; v_call: TRBV12-5; j_call: TRBJ1-2; d_call: TRBD1; cdr3_aa: CASGLGTGGARGYTF; cdr3_nt: TGTGCTAGTGGTTTGGGGACAGGGGGCGCCAGGGGCTACACCTTC
clone_size: .; v_call: TRBV7-8; j_call: TRBJ2-2; d_call: .; cdr3_aa: CASSRSGIAGELFF; cdr3_nt: TGTGCCAGCAGCCGCTCGGGAATCGCCGGGGAGCTGTTTTTT
clone_size: .; v_call: TRBV12-5; j_call: TRBJ1-3; d_call: .; cdr3_aa: CASGLVLSDTSSGNTIYF; cdr3_nt: TGTGCTAGTGGTTTGGTATTGTCAGATACAAGCTCTGGAAACACCATATATTTT
clone_size: .; v_call: TRBV7-9; j_call: TRBJ2-5; d_call: .; cdr3_aa: CASSLGSTQETQYF; cdr3_nt: TGTGCCAGCAGCTTAGGGAGCACACAAGAGACCCAGTACTTC
clone_size: .; v_call: TRBV28; j_call: TRBJ2-5; d_call: .; cdr3_aa: CASSLPVGEGQETQYF; cdr3_nt: TGTGCCAGCAGTTTACCGGTGGGAGAAGGACAAGAGACCCAGTACTTC
clone_size: once; v_call: TRBV27; j_call: TRBJ1-5; d_call: .; cdr3_aa: CASSRSNQPQHF; cdr3_nt: TGTGCCAGCAGCAGAAGCAATCAGCCCCAGCATTTT
clone_size: .; v_call: TRBV15; j_call: TRBJ2-5; d_call: .; cdr3_aa: CATSGRGAQETQYF; cdr3_nt: TGTGCCACCAGCGGTCGAGGAGCCCAAGAGACCCAGTACTTC
clone_size: .; v_call: TRBV5-8; j_call: TRBJ2-3; d_call: .; cdr3_aa: CPVRGYHTDTQYF; cdr3_nt: TGTCCGGTCCGGGGTTACCACACAGATACGCAGTATTTT
clone_size: .; v_call: TRBV9; j_call: TRBJ2-3; d_call: .; cdr3_aa: CASSAFSDTQYF; cdr3_nt: TGTGCCAGCAGCGCCTTCTCAGATACGCAGTATTTT
clone_size: .; v_call: TRBV30; j_call: TRBJ1-5; d_call: TRBD1; cdr3_aa: CAWSTRQGNQPQHF; cdr3_nt: TGTGCCTGGAGTACCCGACAGGGGAATCAGCCCCAGCATTTT
clone_size: .; v_call: TRBV25-1; j_call: TRBJ1-5; d_call: TRBD1; cdr3_aa: CASRDRGNNQPQHF; cdr3_nt: TGTGCCAGCCGGGACAGGGGAAATAATCAGCCCCAGCATTTT
clone_size: .; v_call: TRBV2; j_call: TRBJ2-1; d_call: TRBD2; cdr3_aa: CASSETSGDSYNEQFF; cdr3_nt: TGTGCCAGCAGCGAGACTAGCGGCGACTCCTACAATGAGCAGTTCTTC
clone_size: .; v_call: TRBV27; j_call: TRBJ1-5; d_call: TRBD1; cdr3_aa: CASSPRQGGQPQHF; cdr3_nt: TGTGCCAGCAGTCCACGACAGGGGGGCCAGCCCCAGCATTTT
clone_size: few; v_call: TRBV19; j_call: TRBJ1-1; d_call: TRBD1; cdr3_aa: CASSIGPSTRQGRDTEAFF; cdr3_nt: TGTGCCAGTAGTATAGGTCCCTCCACTCGACAGGGAAGGGACACTGAAGCTTTCTTT
clone_size: .; v_call: TRBV14; j_call: TRBJ2-3; d_call: .; cdr3_aa: CASSQGGSDTQYF; cdr3_nt: TGTGCCAGCAGCCAAGGAGGTTCAGATACGCAGTATTTT
clone_size: .; v_call: TRBV6-4; j_call: TRBJ2-3; d_call: TRBD2; cdr3_aa: CASSREDSPTDTQYF; cdr3_nt: TGTGCCAGCAGTCGGGAGGATTCCCCCACAGATACGCAGTATTTT
clone_size: .; v_call: TRBV28; j_call: TRBJ1-4; d_call: TRBD1; cdr3_aa: CASSPTGVGGELFF; cdr3_nt: TGTGCCAGCAGTCCCACAGGGGTAGGTGGGGAACTGTTTTTT